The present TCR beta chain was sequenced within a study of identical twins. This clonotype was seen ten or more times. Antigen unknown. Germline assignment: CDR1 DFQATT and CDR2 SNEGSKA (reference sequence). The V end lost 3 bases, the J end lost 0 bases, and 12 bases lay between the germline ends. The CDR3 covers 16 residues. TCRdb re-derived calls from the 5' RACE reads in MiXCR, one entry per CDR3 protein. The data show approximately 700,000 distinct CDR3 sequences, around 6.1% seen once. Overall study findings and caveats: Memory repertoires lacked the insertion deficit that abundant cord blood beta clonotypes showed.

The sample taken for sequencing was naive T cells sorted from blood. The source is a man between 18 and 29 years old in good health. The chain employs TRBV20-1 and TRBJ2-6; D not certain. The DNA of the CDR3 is TGCAGTGCTAGTAGGCAGCCACTCTCTGGGGCCAACGTCCTGACTTTC. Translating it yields CSASRQPLSGANVLTF.